The rows below give T cell receptor beta chains drawn from one sample of a study of T cells in Graves' hyperthyroidism and ophthalmopathy. In TCRdb, the multiplex PCR reads were re-called with MiXCR into one record per CDR3 protein. This table has some 500,000 distinct CDR3 sequences, roughly an eighth appearing once. Sequences were obtained from blood. The receptors shown here come from a woman aged 18-29 years with Graves' hyperthyroidism. Both conserved end residues are part of each CDR3. A D gene is named only where the DNA matches it firmly. Clone size is not always given. Where it is, it says once, few, many or a class for expanded clones.

V: TRBV10-2; D: .; size: many; J: TRBJ1-1; CDR3: CASSESRQGGEAFF; DNA: TGCGCCAGCAGTGAGTCAAGGCAGGGAGGCGAAGCTTTCTTT
V: TRBV30; D: .; size: many; J: TRBJ2-3; CDR3: CAWIGTSSTDTQYF; DNA: TGTGCCTGGATTGGGACATCTAGCACAGATACGCAGTATTTT
V: TRBV7-9; D: .; size: many; J: TRBJ2-7; CDR3: CASSARDSIDTTRGEQYF; DNA: TGTGCCAGCAGCGCCCGGGACAGTATCGATACGACTAGGGGCGAGCAGTACTTC
V: TRBV12-3/TRBV12-4; D: .; size: many; J: TRBJ1-1; CDR3: CASRGGPEAFF; DNA: TGTGCCAGCAGGGGAGGCCCGGAAGCTTTCTTT
V: TRBV14; D: TRBD2; size: few; J: TRBJ2-5; CDR3: CASTLAGVAETQYF; DNA: TGTGCCAGCACCTTAGCGGGAGTCGCAGAGACCCAGTACTTC
V: TRBV7-9; D: TRBD1; size: many; J: TRBJ1-2; CDR3: CASSSSGTESYGYTF; DNA: TGTGCCAGCAGCTCCTCCGGGACAGAGAGCTATGGCTACACCTTC
V: TRBV6-1; D: .; size: few; J: TRBJ2-7; CDR3: CASTRQLSSYEQYF; DNA: TGTGCCAGCACACGACAGTTGAGCTCCTACGAGCAGTACTTC
V: TRBV27; D: .; size: once; J: TRBJ1-6; CDR3: CASSPTPGGNSPLHF; DNA: TGTGCCAGCAGTCCAACCCCAGGTGGAAATTCACCCCTCCACTTT
V: TRBV20-1; D: .; size: few; J: TRBJ2-5; CDR3: CSARETWGRETQYF; DNA: TGCAGTGCTAGAGAGACGTGGGGGAGGGAGACCCAGTACTTC
V: TRBV24-1; D: TRBD2; size: many; J: TRBJ2-1; CDR3: CATSDMGGSYNEQFF; DNA: TGTGCCACCAGTGATATGGGGGGGTCCTACAATGAGCAGTTCTTC
V: TRBV12-3/TRBV12-4; D: TRBD2; size: many; J: TRBJ2-3; CDR3: CASLAGVEDTQYF; DNA: TGTGCCAGTTTAGCGGGAGTGGAAGATACGCAGTATTTT
V: TRBV7-8; D: .; size: .; J: TRBJ2-7; CDR3: CASSLGYGGSYEQYF; DNA: TGTGCCAGCAGCCTCGGGTACGGCGGCTCCTACGAGCAGTACTTC
V: TRBV18; D: .; size: many; J: TRBJ1-2; CDR3: CASSPWDPNYGYTF; DNA: TGTGCCAGCTCACCATGGGACCCTAACTATGGCTACACCTTC
V: TRBV12-3/TRBV12-4; D: .; size: many; J: TRBJ1-5; CDR3: CASSLRGDRSNQPQHF; DNA: TGTGCCAGCAGTTTAAGAGGGGATAGGAGCAATCAGCCCCAGCATTTT
V: TRBV9; D: TRBD2; size: few; J: TRBJ2-6; CDR3: CASSVSGSSAGANVLAF; DNA: TGTGCCAGCAGCGTTAGCGGGAGCAGTGCTGGGGCCAACGTCCTGGCTTTC
V: TRBV19; D: TRBD2; size: few; J: TRBJ2-5; CDR3: CASSIAGGDKETQYF; DNA: TGTGCCAGTAGTATAGCGGGAGGGGATAAAGAGACCCAGTACTTC
V: TRBV5-4; D: TRBD1; size: many; J: TRBJ1-4; CDR3: CASSLRARQGNEKLFF; DNA: TGTGCCAGCAGCTTGAGGGCCCGACAGGGGAATGAAAAACTGTTTTTT
V: TRBV20-1; D: .; size: many; J: TRBJ1-2; CDR3: CSARDVDGYGYTF; DNA: TGCAGTGCTAGAGATGTGGACGGATATGGCTACACCTTC
V: TRBV24-1; D: .; size: few; J: TRBJ2-7; CDR3: CATSDSGPYQHYEQYF; DNA: TGTGCCACCAGTGATTCCGGGCCCTACCAACACTACGAGCAGTACTTC
V: TRBV5-6; D: .; size: many; J: TRBJ2-3; CDR3: CASSAGLRTDTQYF; DNA: TGTGCCAGCAGTGCAGGTCTCCGCACAGATACGCAGTATTTT
V: TRBV13; D: .; size: many; J: TRBJ2-1; CDR3: CASSAEQGTGGEQFF; DNA: TGTGCCAGCAGCGCCGAACAGGGAACTGGGGGTGAGCAGTTCTTC
V: TRBV20-1; D: TRBD1; size: many; J: TRBJ2-7; CDR3: CSVKTGAAYEQYF; DNA: TGCAGTGTCAAGACAGGGGCTGCCTACGAGCAGTACTTC
V: TRBV20-1; D: TRBD2; size: .; J: TRBJ2-7; CDR3: CSAPRLAESYEQYF; DNA: TGCAGTGCCCCTAGACTAGCGGAATCCTACGAGCAGTACTTC
V: TRBV29-1; D: TRBD1; size: .; J: TRBJ1-5; CDR3: CSVQQGAGQPQHF; DNA: TGCAGCGTTCAACAGGGGGCTGGTCAGCCCCAGCATTTT
V: TRBV19; D: .; size: many; J: TRBJ2-1; CDR3: CASSIGVLSSYNEQFF; DNA: TGTGCCAGTAGTATCGGGGTACTAAGCTCCTACAATGAGCAGTTCTTC
V: TRBV20-1; D: TRBD2; size: few; J: TRBJ2-2; CDR3: CSASLRLAGTGELFF; DNA: TGCAGTGCTAGCCTCAGACTAGCGGGCACCGGGGAGCTGTTTTTT
V: TRBV2; D: TRBD2; size: .; J: TRBJ2-2; CDR3: CASSELEREGGGELFF; DNA: TGTGCCAGCAGTGAACTGGAGCGGGAGGGAGGCGGGGAGCTGTTTTTT
V: TRBV4-1; D: .; size: .; J: TRBJ2-4; CDR3: CASSQVGTSLAKNIQYF; DNA: TGCGCCAGCAGCCAAGTGGGCACATCCTTAGCCAAAAACATTCAGTACTTC
V: TRBV9; D: TRBD2; size: .; J: TRBJ2-5; CDR3: CASSSRLAGGLETQYF; DNA: TGTGCCAGCAGCTCCCGACTAGCGGGAGGGCTTGAGACCCAGTACTTC
V: TRBV6-2/TRBV6-3; D: .; size: .; J: TRBJ2-1; CDR3: CASSYGPGGLYNEQFF; DNA: TGTGCCAGCAGTTATGGCCCCGGAGGACTTTACAATGAGCAGTTCTTC
V: TRBV3-1; D: .; size: many; J: TRBJ2-2; CDR3: CASSHLDRLVAGELFF; DNA: TGTGCCAGCAGCCATCTTGACAGGTTGGTCGCCGGGGAGCTGTTTTTT
V: TRBV27; D: .; size: many; J: TRBJ2-3; CDR3: CASSFWGTPDTQYF; DNA: TGTGCCAGCAGTTTTTGGGGGACGCCAGATACGCAGTATTTT
V: TRBV29-1; D: TRBD1; size: many; J: TRBJ1-1; CDR3: CSAETGGTTEAFF; DNA: TGCAGCGCCGAGACAGGGGGTACCACTGAAGCTTTCTTT
V: TRBV12-3/TRBV12-4; D: .; size: many; J: TRBJ1-2; CDR3: CASSLGGTARSGYTF; DNA: TGTGCCAGCAGTTTAGGGGGGACGGCGAGATCGGGCTACACCTTC
V: TRBV5-1; D: .; size: many; J: TRBJ1-1; CDR3: CASSLRMGTTETNTEAFF; DNA: TGCGCCAGCAGCTTACGCATGGGCACTACCGAAACGAACACTGAAGCTTTCTTT
V: TRBV6-1; D: .; size: .; J: TRBJ2-1; CDR3: CASSVAGTGYNEQFF; DNA: TGTGCCAGCAGTGTAGCGGGGACAGGCTACAATGAGCAGTTCTTC
V: TRBV20-1; D: .; size: many; J: TRBJ1-1; CDR3: CSATGAANTEAFF; DNA: TGCAGTGCTACCGGGGCAGCGAACACTGAAGCTTTCTTT
V: TRBV5-4; D: TRBD1; size: .; J: TRBJ2-2; CDR3: CASSWGTGGPTNTGELFF; DNA: TGTGCCAGCAGCTGGGGGACAGGGGGCCCTACGAACACCGGGGAGCTGTTTTTT
V: TRBV24-1; D: TRBD2; size: few; J: TRBJ2-1; CDR3: CATSAIAGGAYNEQFF; DNA: TGTGCCACCAGTGCGATAGCGGGAGGCGCGTACAATGAGCAGTTCTTC